The 2 T cell receptor beta chains reported below all come from one sample, sequenced in a study of cytomegalovirus exposure and HLA in healthy donors. The PCR was carried out with 60 Vbeta primers and 13 Jbeta primers. This table comes from immunoSEQ multiplex PCR, and its TCRdb copy is limited to in-frame clones, with some not included. The sample has hundreds of thousands of clones, roughly 82% seen once. Sequencing was done on a sample of PBMCs. The receptor set was obtained from a man in his forties or fifties in good health and CMV-seropositive.

This chain joins TRBV15 and TRBJ2-7, with a weak D call TRBD1 (5 bases). Germline V gene data show CDR1 as LNHNV and CDR2 as YYDKDF (reference sequence). This CDR3 is 16 amino acids long. V was pared by 0 bases and J by 3 bases, with 15 bases between. The CDR3 loop is CATSRDILLGDYEQYV. Here the CDR3 DNA reads TGTGCCACCAGCAGAGATATTCTCTTAGGGGACTACGAGCAGTACGTC.

This clone was detected a few times. The chain uses TRBV5-4 and TRBJ2-7; D may be TRBD2 (6 bases). The CDR3 spans 13 residues. Germline loops: CDR1 SGHNT, CDR2 YYREEE (reference sequence). V lost 4 bases and J lost 0, with 8 bases in between. The CDR3 sequence: CASSGGSSYEQYF. For the CDR3, the DNA is TGTGCCAGCAGCGGGGGGTCCTCCTACGAGCAGTACTTC. The variable domain in full, completed from reference TRBV5-4 and TRBJ2-7, reads ETGVTQSPTHLIKTRGQQVTLRCSSQSGHNTVSWYQQALGQGPQFIFQYYREEENGRGNFPPRFSGLQFPNYSSELNVNALELDDSALYLCASSGGSSYEQYFGPGTRLTVT.